These T cell receptor beta chains were read from a single sample in a study of blood T cell repertoires in COVID-19. This table comes from immunoSEQ multiplex PCR, and its TCRdb copy is limited to in-frame clones, with some not included. The table records approximately 160,000 clones, roughly 84% of them present only once. Sequenced input: peripheral blood. The receptors come from a man aged 18 to 29 with active or convalescent COVID-19. Both conserved end residues are part of each CDR3. A D gene is named only where the DNA matches it firmly. Size tells how often a clone was seen (once, few, many) or the class of an expanded clone, and some rows leave it out.

clone_size j_call d_call v_call cdr3_nt cdr3_aa
few TRBJ2-1 - TRBV5-8 TGTGCCAGCAGCTTGGATGGCCGAACGGGCTCCTACAATGAGCAGTTCTTC CASSLDGRTGSYNEQFF
once TRBJ2-4 TRBD1 TRBV7-2 TGTGCCAGCAGCTTACACGGGACAGGGGTCGACATTCAGTACTTC CASSLHGTGVDIQYF
- TRBJ2-7 TRBD1 TRBV9 TGTGCCAGCAGCGTAGATCAGACAGGGCCCTCCTACGAGCAGTACTTC CASSVDQTGPSYEQYF
- TRBJ1-1 - TRBV7-8 TGTGCCAGCAGCCTTGGACAGTGGGTCACTGAAGCTTTCTTT CASSLGQWVTEAFF
- TRBJ2-2 - TRBV6-6 TGTGCCAGCAGTTACTCGCAGGGGAGAGCCGGGGAGCTGTTTTTT CASSYSQGRAGELFF
- TRBJ1-1 TRBD1 TRBV10-3 TGTGCCATCAAACACGGACAGGGGGCCCTCCCAGAAGCTTTCTTT CAIKHGQGALPEAFF
- TRBJ1-1 - TRBV6-6 TGTGCCAGCAGCCCCCCTATCGGGGTTGAAGCTTTCTTT CASSPPIGVEAFF
once TRBJ2-3 TRBD1 TRBV7-8 TGTGCCAGCAGCTGGGACAGGGTAGAAACAGATACGCAGTATTTT CASSWDRVETDTQYF
- TRBJ2-7 - TRBV6-5 TGTGCCAGCAGTTACTCGACTTCCGGGGCCTACGAGCAGTACTTC CASSYSTSGAYEQYF
- TRBJ2-2 - TRBV5-6 TGTGCCAGCAGCTTTAGCGATGCCGGGGAGCTGTTTTTT CASSFSDAGELFF
once TRBJ2-5 TRBD2 TRBV3-1/TRBV3-2 TGTGCCAGCAGCCGACTAGCGGGGGGGCCTCAAGAGACCCAGTACTTC CASSRLAGGPQETQYF
- TRBJ1-3 TRBD1 TRBV9 TGTGCCAGCAGCGTACGGACAGGTTACTCTGGAAACACCATATATTTT CASSVRTGYSGNTIYF
- TRBJ2-5 TRBD2 TRBV7-6 TGTGCCAGCAGCTTAGTAGGACTAGCCATAGAGACCCAGTACTTC CASSLVGLAIETQYF
- TRBJ2-3 TRBD2 TRBV5-1 TGCGCCAGCAGCGCGGGGGGGTACACAGATACGCAGTATTTT CASSAGGYTDTQYF
- TRBJ1-5 TRBD1 TRBV10-2 TGCGCCAGCAGTCACAGGGGTAGCAATCAGCCCCAGCATTTT CASSHRGSNQPQHF
- TRBJ1-2 - TRBV6-5 TGTGCCAGCAGTTACCCCCCCGGGATCGGCTACACCTTC CASSYPPGIGYTF
- TRBJ2-5 - TRBV7-9 TGTGCCAGCAGCTTTCCCTCGGAGACCCAGTACTTC CASSFPSETQYF
- TRBJ1-3 - TRBV30 TGTGCCTGGAGTGTAGCTGGTGATGGAAACACCATATATTTT CAWSVAGDGNTIYF
- TRBJ1-6 - TRBV5-5 TGTGCCAGCAGCTTGGTGATGGGACACTCGAGCTCCTATAATTCACCCCTCCACTTT CASSLVMGHSSSYNSPLHF
- TRBJ2-6 - TRBV4-1 TGCGCCAGCAGCCAAGGCCCTAACCCCTTGTCTGGGGCCAACGTCCTGACTTTC CASSQGPNPLSGANVLTF
- TRBJ2-5 - TRBV7-9 TGTGCCAGCAGCATATCGGGGTACCAAGAGACCCAGTACTTC CASSISGYQETQYF
- TRBJ2-5 - TRBV5-1 TGCGCCAGCAGCTACGACACACAAGAGACCCAGTACTTC CASSYDTQETQYF
- TRBJ2-1 TRBD2 TRBV7-2 TGTGCCAGCAGGTCCGCCGGGACTAGCGGGAGTAGGGGTGAGCAGTTCTTC CASRSAGTSGSRGEQFF
- TRBJ1-4 TRBD1 TRBV7-9 TGTGCCAGCAGCAGGGACAGGGTTAATGAAAAACTGTTTTTT CASSRDRVNEKLFF
- TRBJ2-4 TRBD2 TRBV4-2 TGTGCCAGCAGCCAAGATAGGTCGGGACTAGCAAGGGGCATTCAGTACTTC CASSQDRSGLARGIQYF
- TRBJ2-7 - TRBV7-2 TGTGCCAGCAGCTTAGGCCAGGGCCTTGACGAGCAGTACTTC CASSLGQGLDEQYF
- TRBJ1-5 - TRBV3-1/TRBV3-2 TGTGCCAGCAGCTACTCCGTTGATCAGCCCCAGCATTTT CASSYSVDQPQHF
- TRBJ2-3 TRBD2 TRBV18 TGTGCCAGCTCACCACCGGGAGGGTTCACAGATACGCAGTATTTT CASSPPGGFTDTQYF
- TRBJ1-4 - TRBV25-1 TGTGCCAGCAGTGAAAACGGCGGCTCCAATGAAAAACTGTTTTTT CASSENGGSNEKLFF
- TRBJ2-2 TRBD2 TRBV6-4 TGTGCCAGCAGAATGACTAGCGGGAACACCGGGGAGCTGTTTTTT CASRMTSGNTGELFF
- TRBJ1-3 TRBD1 TRBV5-1 TGCGCCAGCAGCTTGGGACAGGGCGTCTCTGGAAACACCATATATTTT CASSLGQGVSGNTIYF
- TRBJ1-1 TRBD1 TRBV19 TGTGCCAGTAGCCCCGGGACAGGGGCCCGACCCACTGAAGCTTTCTTT CASSPGTGARPTEAFF
- TRBJ2-2 TRBD1 TRBV27 TGTGCCAGCAGTTTATCGGCAGGGGGAGTGTTCGGGGAGCTGTTTTTT CASSLSAGGVFGELFF
- TRBJ1-5 - TRBV15 TGTGCCACCAGCAGAGATGCCAGGGACAATCAGCCCCAGCATTTT CATSRDARDNQPQHF
few TRBJ2-7 - TRBV5-1 TGCGCCAGCAGCCAGACTGACAGTGCCCACCTTGAGCAGTACTTC CASSQTDSAHLEQYF
- TRBJ2-3 - TRBV7-8 TGTGCCAGCAGCTTCCGACGGGAAACAGATACGCAGTATTTT CASSFRRETDTQYF